Shown below are 13 T cell receptor beta chains from a single sample sequenced in a study of OX40 agonist ivuxolimab in advanced cancers. TCRdb's copy holds only in-frame clones and misses some; the assay was immunoSEQ multiplex PCR. Of about 52,000 clones in the sample, approximately 88% are singletons; the top ten hold around 12%. This sample comprised CD4+ or CD8+ T cells sorted from blood, obtained in a trial of the OX40 agonist ivuxolimab. The source is an adult with an advanced solid tumor such as melanoma, head and neck, liver or kidney cancer.

The V call is TRBV4-3, the J call TRBJ2-3; either TRBD1 or TRBD2 may supply D (5 bases each). Germline V gene lookup returns CDR1 LGHNA and CDR2 YSLEER. V shed 3 bases and J shed 0 bases, with 7 bases lying between them. There are 14 residues in the CDR3. The CDR3 reads CASSQGPSTDTQYF. CDR3 in DNA: TGCGCCAGCAGCCAGGGACCGAGCACAGATACGCAGTATTTT.

The chain recombines TRBV10-3 with TRBJ2-5; D may be TRBD1 or TRBD2 (6 bases each). The V end lost 3 bases, the J end lost 5 bases, and 13 bases lay between the germline ends. CDR1 is ENHRY, CDR2 SYGVKD, per germline. This CDR3 has 14 amino acids. CDR3 nucleotide sequence: TGTGCCATCAGTGATGGGTCGGGGGCGGAGACCCAGTACTTC. Translated: CAISDGSGAETQYF.

The rearrangement joins TRBV7-2 to TRBJ2-1, with D uncertain. V was trimmed by 3 bases and J by 10 bases, leaving 7 bases between them. The CDR3 loop spans 11 amino acids. Per the germline V gene, CDR1 is SGHTA and CDR2 is FQGNSA. The CDR3 bases are TGTGCCAGCAGCTTTTACCAAGAGCAGTTCTTC. Residues: CASSFYQEQFF.

This rearrangement joins TRBV28 to TRBJ2-7; D may correspond to TRBD1 or TRBD2 (5 bases each). Germline V CDR1 and CDR2: MDHEN, SYDVKM. The CDR3 consists of 14 residues. The V gene lost 8 bases and the J gene lost 1 base, with 15 bases spanning the gap. In DNA form, the CDR3 reads TGTGCCAGCTCCAGGGCCCAGCGGTCCTACGAGCAGTACGTC. Its protein product is CASSRAQRSYEQYV.

This chain connects TRBV6-5 to TRBJ2-7, with 7 bases identical to TRBD2. Germline V CDR1 and CDR2: MNHEY, SVGAGI. J lost 6 bases, V lost 2 bases, and 7 bases had no gene match. The CDR3 is made up of 14 amino acids. CDR3 bases: TGTGCCAGCAGTTACGAGGCTAGCGGTGGCGAGCAGTACTTC. It is translated as CASSYEASGGEQYF.

The V gene is TRBV27, the J gene TRBJ2-5; D call uncertain. The CDR3 loop spans 14 amino acids. Between the trimmed V and J ends, which lost 5 bases and 5 bases, there was a span of 15 bases. The germline V gene encodes CDR1 MNHEY and CDR2 SMNVEV (reference sequence). CDR3 DNA: TGTGCCAGCAGTCCTGGACGCTCCCGGGAGACCCAGTACTTC. Protein: CASSPGRSRETQYF.

This chain uses TRBV5-4 with TRBJ2-3, with D perhaps being TRBD1 or TRBD2 (7 bases each). The germline V gene has CDR1 SGHNT and CDR2 YYREEE (reference sequence). The CDR3 is made up of 17 amino acids. With 0 bases removed from V and 0 bases from J, the gap between germline ends came to 14 bases. This CDR3 is CASSLGGGGESTDTQYF. The DNA of the CDR3 is TGTGCCAGCAGCTTGGGGGGAGGGGGCGAGAGCACAGATACGCAGTATTTT.

The CDR3 sequence: CAWSVQAQEKLFF. The CDR3 region has the DNA TGTGCCTGGAGTGTACAGGCACAGGAAAAACTGTTTTTT. The rearrangement links TRBV30 to TRBJ1-4, with TRBD1 as a possible D gene (5 bases). The V gene's germline CDR1 is GTSNPN and CDR2 SVGIG (reference sequence). The CDR3 has 13 residues. The V end lost 0 bases, the J end lost 8 bases, and 10 bases lay between the germline ends.

This rearrangement joins TRBV5-4 to TRBJ2-1; 8 bases fit TRBD2. The V and J ends lost 0 bases and 9 bases, in that order; junction bases with no gene match: 11. Germline CDR1 SGHNT, CDR2 YYREEE (reference sequence). The CDR3 totals 16 residues. The CDR3 reads CASSLGMGLVGGEQFF. The CDR3 DNA follows: TGTGCCAGCAGCTTGGGTATGGGACTAGTGGGTGGTGAGCAGTTCTTC.

The chain employs TRBV9 and TRBJ2-2; D not resolved. Germline lookup yields CDR1 SGDLS and CDR2 YYNGEE. Trimming left V 0 bases short and J 5 bases short, with 5 bases between. The CDR3 runs 13 residues. The CDR3 DNA sequence: TGTGCCAGCAGCGTAGGGGGTACCGGGGAGCTGTTTTTT. Protein: CASSVGGTGELFF.

This chain joins TRBV19 and TRBJ1-3; maybe TRBD1 (6 bases). CDR3 length equals 13 residues. V gave up 4 bases and J gave up 16 bases, with 20 bases separating them. From germline, CDR1 is LNHDA and CDR2 SQIVND (reference sequence). The CDR3 DNA follows: TGTGCCAGTAGTACCGCTCCAGGGGCGCCGGGGTATTTT. Translation gives CASSTAPGAPGYF.

Many counts were recorded for this clone. The chain has TRBV30 and TRBJ1-2, with 8 bases identical to TRBD1. The J segment lost 6 bases and the V segment lost 2 bases, leaving 11 bases of the junction unmatched. The CDR3 sequence is 15 residues long. Germline V gene sequence: CDR1 GTSNPN, CDR2 SVGIG (reference sequence). CDR3 loop: CAWSRPDRDGHGYTF. The CDR3 nucleotides are TGTGCCTGGAGTCGCCCGGACAGGGACGGGCATGGCTACACCTTC.

J is TRBJ2-2 and V is TRBV7-2; 8 positions agree with TRBD2. CDR1 and CDR2 from the germline V gene are SGHTA and FQGNSA. V gave up 8 bases and J gave up 6 bases; unmatched junction bases: 11. This CDR3 contains 15 residues. CDR3 DNA sequence: TGTGCCAGCCGGCCGGGACTAGAGGTATCCGGGGAGCTGTTTTTT. Translation gives CASRPGLEVSGELFF. Looking up the rest from reference TRBV7-2 and TRBJ2-2 gives the full variable domain: GAGVSQSPSNKVTEKGKDVELRCDPISGHTALYWYRQSLGQGLEFLIYFQGNSAPDKSGLPSDRFSAERTGGSVSTLTIQRTQQEDSAVYLCASRPGLEVSGELFFGEGSRLTVL.